This T cell receptor (beta chain) was observed in a study of vaccination effects on CD4 cells after COVID-19. The ends lost 3 bases at V and 0 bases at J; junction bases unmatched: 12. The CDR3 totals 19 residues. The germline gives CDR1 SGDLS, CDR2 YYNGEE. Regarding this clone: What it binds is not known.

Study-level findings and limits: Healthy vaccinees' vaccine-induced clones included only 1 of 255 that recognized common cold coronaviruses.

The protocol was immunoSEQ multiplex PCR, while the TCRdb copy is restricted to in-frame clones and leaves out a portion. The data hold about 57,000 clones, with 78% observed a single time. The authors isolated CD4+ T cells after around 11 days of culture. All participants had two doses of either the BNT162b2 or mRNA-1273 vaccine. The authors replaced half the medium with IL-2 medium on days 3 and 7. This chain joins TRBV9 and TRBJ1-1; 12 positions match TRBD1. The sequencing here drew on CD4+ T cells from PBMCs cultured without peptide, taken after COVID-19 vaccination. This sequence originates from a human donor who received a COVID-19 vaccine. The CDR3 DNA reads as TGTGCCAGCAGCGCCTTCGAATGGGGACAGGGGGCTCTGAACACTGAAGCTTTCTTT. It encodes CASSAFEWGQGALNTEAFF.